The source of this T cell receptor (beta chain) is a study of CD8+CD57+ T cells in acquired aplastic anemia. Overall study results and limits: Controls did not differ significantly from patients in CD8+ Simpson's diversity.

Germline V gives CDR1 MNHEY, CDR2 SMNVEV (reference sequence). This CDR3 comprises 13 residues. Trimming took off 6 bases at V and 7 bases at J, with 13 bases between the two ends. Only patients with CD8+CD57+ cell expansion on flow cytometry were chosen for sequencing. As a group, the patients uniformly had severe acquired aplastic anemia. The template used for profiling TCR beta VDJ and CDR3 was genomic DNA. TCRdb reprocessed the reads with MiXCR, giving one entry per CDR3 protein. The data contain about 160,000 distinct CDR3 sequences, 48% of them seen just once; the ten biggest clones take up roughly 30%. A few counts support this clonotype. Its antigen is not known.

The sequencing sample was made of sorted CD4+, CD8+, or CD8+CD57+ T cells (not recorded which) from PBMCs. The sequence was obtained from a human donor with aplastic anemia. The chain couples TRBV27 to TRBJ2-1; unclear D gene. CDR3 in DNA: TGTGCCAGCAGCAACCTTACGTTGAATGAGCAGTTCTTC. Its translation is CASSNLTLNEQFF.